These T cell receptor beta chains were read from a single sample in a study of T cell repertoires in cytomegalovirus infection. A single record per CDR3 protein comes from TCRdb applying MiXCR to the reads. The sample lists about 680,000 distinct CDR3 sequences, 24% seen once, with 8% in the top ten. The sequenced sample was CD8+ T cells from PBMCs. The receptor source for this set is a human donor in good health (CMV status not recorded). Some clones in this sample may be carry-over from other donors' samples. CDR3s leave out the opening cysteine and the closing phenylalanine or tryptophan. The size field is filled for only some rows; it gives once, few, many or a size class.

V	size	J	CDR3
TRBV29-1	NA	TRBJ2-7	SAESLWPGTGSYEQY
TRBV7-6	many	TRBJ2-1	ASSLRSSSNEQF
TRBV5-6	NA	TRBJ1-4	ASSSSGTGKGKLF
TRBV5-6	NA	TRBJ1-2	ASSLHPGQGALPGYGYT
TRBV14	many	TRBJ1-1	ASSQGGGNTEAF
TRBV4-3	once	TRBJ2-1	ASSLGLAVGNEQF
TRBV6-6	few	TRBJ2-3	ASSYRQNTDTQY
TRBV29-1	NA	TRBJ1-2	SVELNGYT
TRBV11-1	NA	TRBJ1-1	ASSLVRRTPDTEAF
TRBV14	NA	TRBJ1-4	ASSPTPGQGSSTNEKLF
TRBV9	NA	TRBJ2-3	ASSPRGTTDTQY
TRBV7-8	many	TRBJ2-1	ASSLAPGNPYNEQF
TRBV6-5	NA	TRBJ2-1	ASSPPTGKPPVDEQF
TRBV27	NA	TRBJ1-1	ASSSPGRVNTEAF